The table lists the clone carrying this T cell receptor (beta chain) with a few counts. The sort gate was single viable CD3+CD4+CD8-CD45RO+ cells for memory CD4+ T cells. The record originates from a study of memory CD4+ T cells and cytomegalovirus serostatus. Assay: immunoSEQ multiplex PCR; the TCRdb copy retains only in-frame clones and omits some. The profile shows about 54,000 clones, about three quarters of them singletons. V lost 9 bases to trimming and J lost 7 bases, with 15 bases between them. Germline CDR1 SNHLY, CDR2 FYNNEI. CDR3 length: 13 residues. The receptor was derived from an adult in good health and CMV-seropositive. The source material was memory CD4+ T cells from blood. The chain recombines TRBV2 with TRBJ2-2; D is perhaps TRBD2 (5 bases). The chain's CDR3 is CASRLDGNGELFF. The CDR3 nucleotides are TGTGCCAGTAGATTAGACGGGAACGGGGAGCTGTTTTTT.